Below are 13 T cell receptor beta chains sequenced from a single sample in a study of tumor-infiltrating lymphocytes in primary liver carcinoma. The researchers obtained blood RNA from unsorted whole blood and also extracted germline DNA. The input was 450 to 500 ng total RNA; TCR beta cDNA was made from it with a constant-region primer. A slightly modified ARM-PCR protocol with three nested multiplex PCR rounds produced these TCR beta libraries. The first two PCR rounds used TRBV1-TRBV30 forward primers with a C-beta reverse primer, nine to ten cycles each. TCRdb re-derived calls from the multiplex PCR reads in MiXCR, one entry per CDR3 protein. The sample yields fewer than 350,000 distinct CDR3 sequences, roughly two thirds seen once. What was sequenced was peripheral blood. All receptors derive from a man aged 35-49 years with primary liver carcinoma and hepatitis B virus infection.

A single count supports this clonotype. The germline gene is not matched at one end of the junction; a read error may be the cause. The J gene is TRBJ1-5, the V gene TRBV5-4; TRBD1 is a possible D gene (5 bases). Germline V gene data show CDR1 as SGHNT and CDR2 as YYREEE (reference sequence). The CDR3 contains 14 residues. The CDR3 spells CANSVGGGNQPQHF. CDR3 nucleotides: TGTGCCAACAGCGTGGGGGGGGGCAATCAGCCCCAGCATTTT.

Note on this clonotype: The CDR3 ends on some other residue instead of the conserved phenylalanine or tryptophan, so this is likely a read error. The chain's CDR3 is CASSFSPTGVRGNEQYI. For the CDR3, the DNA is TGCGCCAGCAGCTTCTCCCCCACGGGAGTTAGGGGCAACGAGCAGTACATC. The chain has TRBV5-1 and TRBJ2-7, with D possibly matching TRBD2 (6 bases). The germline CDR1 and CDR2 sequences are SGHRS and YFSETQ. Trimming left V 2 bases short and J 5 bases short, with 23 bases between. The CDR3 is 17 amino acids.

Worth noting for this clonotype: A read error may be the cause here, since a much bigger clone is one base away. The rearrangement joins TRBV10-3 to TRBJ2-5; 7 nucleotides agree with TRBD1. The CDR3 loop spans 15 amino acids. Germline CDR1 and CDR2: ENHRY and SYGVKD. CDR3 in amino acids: CPISSATGAGETQYF. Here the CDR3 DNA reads TGTCCCATCAGTTCCGCAACAGGGGCTGGAGAGACCCAGTACTTC.

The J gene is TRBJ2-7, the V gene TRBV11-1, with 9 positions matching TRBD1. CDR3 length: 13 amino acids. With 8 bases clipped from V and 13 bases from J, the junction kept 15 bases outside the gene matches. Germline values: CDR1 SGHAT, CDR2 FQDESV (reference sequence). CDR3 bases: TGTGCCAGCTCCGGACAGGGGAGAGACGGGCAATACTTC. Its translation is CASSGQGRDGQYF.

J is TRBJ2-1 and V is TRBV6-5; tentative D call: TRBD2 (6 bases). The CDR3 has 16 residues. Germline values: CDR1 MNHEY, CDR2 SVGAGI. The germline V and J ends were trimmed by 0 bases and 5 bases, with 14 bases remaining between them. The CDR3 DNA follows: TGTGCCAGCAGTTACTCTAGCGGTACTCACCACAATGAGCAGTTCTTC. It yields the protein CASSYSSGTHHNEQFF.

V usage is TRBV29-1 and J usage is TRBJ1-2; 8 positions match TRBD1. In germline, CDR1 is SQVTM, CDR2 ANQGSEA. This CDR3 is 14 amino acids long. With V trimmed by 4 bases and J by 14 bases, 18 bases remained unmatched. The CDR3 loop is CSVVRQGFDYGFTF. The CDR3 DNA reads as TGCAGCGTTGTTAGACAGGGGTTCGACTATGGCTTTACCTTC.

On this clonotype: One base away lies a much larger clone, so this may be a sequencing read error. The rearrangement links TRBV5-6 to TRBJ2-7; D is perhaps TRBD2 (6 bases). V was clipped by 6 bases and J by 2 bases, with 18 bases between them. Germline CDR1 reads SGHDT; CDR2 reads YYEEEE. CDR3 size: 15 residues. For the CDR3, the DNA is TGTGCCAGCACCCCCCTGCGGGGAAGGACCTACGAGCAGTACTTC. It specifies CASTPLRGRTYEQYF.

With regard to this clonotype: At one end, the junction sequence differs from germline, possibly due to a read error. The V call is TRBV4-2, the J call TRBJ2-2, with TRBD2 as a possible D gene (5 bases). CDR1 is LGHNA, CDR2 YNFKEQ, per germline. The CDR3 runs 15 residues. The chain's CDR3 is CASSQDPSVAGKLFF. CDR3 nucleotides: TGTGCCAGCAGCCAAGACCCCTCGGTCGCCGGGAAGCTGTTTTTT.

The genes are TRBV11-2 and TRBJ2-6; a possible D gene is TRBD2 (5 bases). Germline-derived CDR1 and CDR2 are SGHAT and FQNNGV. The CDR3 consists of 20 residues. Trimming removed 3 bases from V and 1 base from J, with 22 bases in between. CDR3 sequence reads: CASSFPYAREKKSGANVLTF. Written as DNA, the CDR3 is TGTGCCAGCAGCTTTCCCTATGCCCGGGAAAAAAAGTCTGGGGCCAACGTCCTGACTTTC. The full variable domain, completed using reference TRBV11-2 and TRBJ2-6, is EAGVAQSPRYKIIEKRQSVAFWCNPISGHATLYWYQQILGQGPKLLIQFQNNGVVDDSQLPKDRFSAERLKGVDSTLKIQPAKLEDSAVYLCASSFPYAREKKSGANVLTFGAGSRLTVL.

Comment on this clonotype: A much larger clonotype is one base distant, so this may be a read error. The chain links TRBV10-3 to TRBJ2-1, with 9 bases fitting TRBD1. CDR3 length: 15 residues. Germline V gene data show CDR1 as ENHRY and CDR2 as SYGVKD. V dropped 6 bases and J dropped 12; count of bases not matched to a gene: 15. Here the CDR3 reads CAIRDTGTGRYGQFF. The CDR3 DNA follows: TGTGCCATCAGGGATACCGGGACAGGGCGTTATGGGCAGTTCTTC.

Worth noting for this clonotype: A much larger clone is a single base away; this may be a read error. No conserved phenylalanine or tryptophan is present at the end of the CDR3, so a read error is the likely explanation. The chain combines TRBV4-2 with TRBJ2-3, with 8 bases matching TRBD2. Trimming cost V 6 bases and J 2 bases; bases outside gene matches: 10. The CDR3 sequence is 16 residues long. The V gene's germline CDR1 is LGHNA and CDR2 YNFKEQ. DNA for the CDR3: TGTGCCAGCAGTCTAAAAGCGGGAGTCGACACAGATACGCAGTATTCT. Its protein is CASSLKAGVDTDTQYS.

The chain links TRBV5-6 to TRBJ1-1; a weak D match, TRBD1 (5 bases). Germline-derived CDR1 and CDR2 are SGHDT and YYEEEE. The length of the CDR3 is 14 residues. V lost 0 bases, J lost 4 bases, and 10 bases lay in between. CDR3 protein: CASSLGRESTEAFF. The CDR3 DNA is TGTGCCAGCAGCTTGGGCAGGGAAAGCACTGAAGCTTTCTTT.

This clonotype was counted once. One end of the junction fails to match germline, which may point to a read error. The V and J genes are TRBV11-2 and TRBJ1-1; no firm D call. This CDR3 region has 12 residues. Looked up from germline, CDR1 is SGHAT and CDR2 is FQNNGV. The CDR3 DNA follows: TGTGCCAGCAGCCGATTGAACACTGAAGCTCTCTTT. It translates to CASSRLNTEALF. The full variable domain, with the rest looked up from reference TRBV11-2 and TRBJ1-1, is EAGVAQSPRYKIIEKRQSVAFWCNPISGHATLYWYQQILGQGPKLLIQFQNNGVVDDSQLPKDRFSAERLKGVDSTLKIQPAKLEDSAVYLCASSRLNTEALFGQGTRLTVV.